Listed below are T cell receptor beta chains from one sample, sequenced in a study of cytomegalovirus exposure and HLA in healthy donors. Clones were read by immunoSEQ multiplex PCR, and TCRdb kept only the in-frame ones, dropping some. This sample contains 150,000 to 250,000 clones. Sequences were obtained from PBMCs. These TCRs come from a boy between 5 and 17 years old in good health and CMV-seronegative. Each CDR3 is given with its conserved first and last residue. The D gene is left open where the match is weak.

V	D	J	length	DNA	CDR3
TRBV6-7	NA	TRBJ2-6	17	TGTGCCAGTACCACTGGGGCTCGGAGCGCTGGGGCCAACGTCCTGACTTTC	CASTTGARSAGANVLTF
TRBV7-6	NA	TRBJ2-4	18	TGTGCCAGCAGCTTAGGGAGGGGGAGGGCCAATGCCAAAAACATTCAGTACTTC	CASSLGRGRANAKNIQYF
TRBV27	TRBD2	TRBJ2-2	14	TGTGCCAGCAGGAGCGGGGGGTTGAGCGGGGAGCTGTTTTTT	CASRSGGLSGELFF
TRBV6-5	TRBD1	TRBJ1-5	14	TGTGCCAGCAGTTCAGGACAGGGCGGGCAGCCCCAGCATTTT	CASSSGQGGQPQHF
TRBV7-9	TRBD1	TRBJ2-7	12	TGTGCCAGCCGGACAGGGATGGACGAGCAGTACTTC	CASRTGMDEQYF
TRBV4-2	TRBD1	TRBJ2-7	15	TGTGCCAGCAGCCAAGTTGGGACAGGGCATGACGAGCAGTACTTC	CASSQVGTGHDEQYF
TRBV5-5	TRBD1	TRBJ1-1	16	TGTGCCAGCAGCTTGGTTACAGGGGGATTTAACACTGAAGCTTTCTTT	CASSLVTGGFNTEAFF
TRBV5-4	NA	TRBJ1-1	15	TGTGCCAGCAGCTTGGAGATAGGAGGGGCCACTGAAGCTTTCTTT	CASSLEIGGATEAFF
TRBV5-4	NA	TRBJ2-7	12	TGTGCCAGCAGCTCATCACATTACGAGCAGTACTTC	CASSSSHYEQYF
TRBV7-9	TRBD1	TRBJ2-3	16	TGTGCCAGCAGCCCCAGGACAGGGCAGTTGGCAGATACGCAGTATTTT	CASSPRTGQLADTQYF
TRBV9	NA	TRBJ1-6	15	TGTGCCAGCAGCGATACCCAGGGTAATGGTTCACCCCTCCACTTT	CASSDTQGNGSPLHF
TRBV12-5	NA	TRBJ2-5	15	TGTGCTAGTGGTTTGCTACTAGGTAGGCAAGAGACCCAGTACTTC	CASGLLLGRQETQYF
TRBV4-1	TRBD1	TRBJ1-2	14	TGCGCCAGCAGCCAAATGGACAGGGGCACCGGCTACACCTTC	CASSQMDRGTGYTF
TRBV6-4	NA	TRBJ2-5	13	TGTGCCAGCAGTGAACAGCCCCAAGAGACCCAGTACTTC	CASSEQPQETQYF
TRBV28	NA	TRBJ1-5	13	TGTGCCAGCAGTTCCGTTTTCGTTCAGCCCCAGCATTTT	CASSSVFVQPQHF
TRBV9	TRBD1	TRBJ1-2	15	TGTGCCAGCAGCTCCGTTGGGCAGGGGGTCTATGGCTACACCTTC	CASSSVGQGVYGYTF
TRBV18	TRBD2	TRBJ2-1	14	TGTGCCAGCTCACCGGCGGGGGTGTACAATGAGCAGTTCTTC	CASSPAGVYNEQFF
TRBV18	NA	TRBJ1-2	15	TGTGCCAGCTCACTAAGCCGGACAGAATCCTATGGCTACACCTTC	CASSLSRTESYGYTF
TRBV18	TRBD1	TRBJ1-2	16	TGTGCCAGCTCACGGAACGGGACAGGGGGTAAGTATGGCTACACCTTC	CASSRNGTGGKYGYTF
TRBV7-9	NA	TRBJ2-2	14	TGTGCCAGCAGCCCCCCTGGGACAACCGGGGAGCTGTTTTTT	CASSPPGTTGELFF
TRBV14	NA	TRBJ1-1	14	TGTGCCAGCAGCCTTCCCGGGGGGGGGACTGAAGCTTTCTTT	CASSLPGGGTEAFF
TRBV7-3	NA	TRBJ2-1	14	TGTGCCAGCAGCCTAACACGGGACTACAATGAGCAGTTCTTC	CASSLTRDYNEQFF
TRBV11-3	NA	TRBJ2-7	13	TGTGCCAGCTCCAGGGGACGGGCCTACGAGCAGTACTTC	CASSRGRAYEQYF
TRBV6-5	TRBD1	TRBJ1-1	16	TGTGCCAGCAGTTACTCGGTGACAGGGATGTACACTGAAGCTTTCTTT	CASSYSVTGMYTEAFF
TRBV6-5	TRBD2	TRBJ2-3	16	TGTGCCAGCAGTTACGGACTAGCGGGAGGCACAGATACGCAGTATTTT	CASSYGLAGGTDTQYF
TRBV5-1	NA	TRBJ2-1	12	TGCGCCAGCAGCTTCGAGGACAATGAGCAGTTCTTC	CASSFEDNEQFF
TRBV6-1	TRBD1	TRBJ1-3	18	TGTGCCAGCAGTGCACACCTCGGACAGGGAGAACCTGGAAACACCATATATTTT	CASSAHLGQGEPGNTIYF
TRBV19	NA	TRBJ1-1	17	TGTGCCAGTAGTTCCTTGAGGGAACAGCCCGCAAACACTGAAGCTTTCTTT	CASSSLREQPANTEAFF
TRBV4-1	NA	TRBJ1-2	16	TGCGCCAGCAGCCAAGACCCCCATCCGGGATCTATGGGCTACACCTTC	CASSQDPHPGSMGYTF
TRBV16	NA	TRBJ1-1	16	TGTGCCAGCAGCCAACCCTCCTGGGGGGGGGCCTTCGAAGCTTTCTTT	CASSQPSWGGAFEAFF
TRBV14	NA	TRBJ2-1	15	TGTGCCAGCAGTGTGTCGGCGGGGCGAGACAATGAGCAGTTCTTC	CASSVSAGRDNEQFF
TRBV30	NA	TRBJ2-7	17	TGTGCCTGGACCGCGGCCAGGGAGGATATTCTGGACGACGAGCAGTACTTC	CAWTAAREDILDDEQYF
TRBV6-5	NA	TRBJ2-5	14	TGTGCCAGCAGCTTCCAGGAATTCCAAGAGACCCAGTACTTC	CASSFQEFQETQYF
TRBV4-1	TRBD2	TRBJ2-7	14	TGCGCCAGCAGCCCGAGCGGGGGGGACTACGAGCAGTACTTC	CASSPSGGDYEQYF
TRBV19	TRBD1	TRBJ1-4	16	TGTGCCAGTTCGCCTCCGGGACAGACTATCAATGAAAAACTGTTTTTT	CASSPPGQTINEKLFF
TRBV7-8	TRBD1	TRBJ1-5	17	TGTGCCAGCAGCTTGGTTACTACAGGGGGCGGTTCTCAGCCCCAGCATTTT	CASSLVTTGGGSQPQHF
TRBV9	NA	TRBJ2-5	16	TGTGCCAGCAGCGTAGACGGTGTTGCGGCACAAGAGACCCAGTACTTC	CASSVDGVAAQETQYF
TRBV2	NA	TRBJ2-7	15	TGTGCCAGCACCCCGCGGACAGCAATCTCCTACGAGCAGTACTTC	CASTPRTAISYEQYF
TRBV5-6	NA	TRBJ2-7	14	TGTGCCAGCAGCTTGGAGGCAGGGTCCTACGAGCAGTACTTC	CASSLEAGSYEQYF
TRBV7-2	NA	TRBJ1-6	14	TGTGCCAGCAGCTTAGTGCCAGGCTACTCACCCCTCCACTTT	CASSLVPGYSPLHF